Sequencing of this TCR beta chain was carried out in a study of blood T cell repertoires in COVID-19 (dated by TCRdb to 2018 to 2021). Concerning the study at large: Collaborator samples came from the United States, Italy and Spain and covered acute and convalescent phases of COVID-19. The prospective study material was composed of cDNA or gDNA derived from T cells, B-cell-depleted T cells, or PBMCs. Subjects who had been exposed to COVID-19, were actively infected with it, or had recovered from it provided the deeply sampled blood TCRbeta repertoires that made up the dataset. A freely available public database, intended as a resource for researchers studying the immune response to SARS-CoV-2, is where the repertoires were released. The samples were drawn from two sources: the first 160 participants of the ongoing ImmuneRACE study, and 950 to 1,500 subjects contributed by 6 global collaborators. Sample metadata almost always included a de-identified subject ID, COVID-19 status, age in years and sex. Where available, HLA class I and class II types were taken from metadata supplied by the sample provider and were not determined by assay-based typing. General conclusions and limits of the study: Clinical and demographic metadata were provided uncurated, with the amount varying by source and participant.

Its CDR3 holds 15 amino acids, cysteine through phenylalanine. Only the CDR3 DNA is retained, 45 bases long and in frame from the first base. The germline V gene (reference sequence) sets CDR1 to LNHDA and CDR2 to SQIVND. V has 6 bases trimmed and J has 0 bases trimmed; junction bases matching no gene number 8. The immunoSEQ Assay, a bias-controlled multiplex PCR, was used to amplify TCRbeta CDR3 regions from genomic DNA. Concerning the study's data processing: The number of nucleated cells in each sample was estimated from the amplification of reference gene primers within the assay. To quantify the absolute abundance of each unique TCRbeta CDR3 rearrangement, sequence reads were collapsed and filtered. For each sample, productive Simpson clonality was calculated as the square root of Simpson's diversity index across productive rearrangements. The table comes from immuneACCESS by way of TCRdb, which keeps in-frame sequences with V and J called. Part of the clones is missing from these tables; in studies checked, under half for an unresolved V gene and the rest for unknown reasons. The D gene and trimming were derived from the DNA, and the V and J assignments and clone size from that table. The table for this sample lists tens of thousands of clones; about 80% of them were counted only once. 4.5% of the sample rests with the top ten.

Each collaborating institution followed its own protocols to collect whole blood in K2EDTA tubes. For TCRbeta analysis, collaborator samples were shipped as frozen whole blood, as isolated PBMCs, or as DNA extracted from either sample type. This clone has more than one count but fewer than ten. It lacks a known antigen. Per-base quality was not reported, and no clone a single base away is much larger than it. This TCR was recovered from a woman aged 60-75 years with acute or convalescent COVID-19. The chain is encoded by TRBV19 joined to TRBJ2-7, with TRBD1 identical over 7 junction bases. Sequenced: peripheral blood. The nucleotide sequence is TGTGCCAGTAGACCGGGACAGTGGAGCTCCTACGAGCAGTACTTC. Translated, it gives CASRPGQWSSYEQYF.